This T cell receptor beta chain was sequenced during a study of cytomegalovirus exposure and HLA in healthy donors (dated by TCRdb to 2017 to 2019). As for the study more broadly: In an earlier analysis of roughly 590 of the donors, around 290 Gb of sequence data and 100 million or so unique TCR beta sequences from 150 million to 200 million T cells were reported. To predict cytomegalovirus infection status, the study brought together high-throughput TCR immunosequencing, statistical association of individual TCRs with disease status, and machine learning. The aim of the study was to test whether cataloging public T cell receptors could identify signatures of past pathogen exposure. Both class I and class II loci were covered by HLA typing, at four-digit resolution. Among the roughly 380 genotyped donors, approximately 81% belonged to the genetic ancestry cluster associated with self-reported Caucasian donors. Several DR-DQ haplotypes were treated as single units for association and clustering because of strong linkage in the cohort. Typing coverage differed by locus: A, B, C, DRB1 and DQB1 were typed in about 629-640 donors, DQA1 in 522, DPA1 in over 600, and DPB1 in 400 to 480. Across approximately 400 genotyped donors of the cohort, an average of approximately 200,000 unique TCR beta nucleotide sequences per donor were sequenced, and about a sixth of those sequences were non-productive. An earlier analysis of 587 of the donors used high-throughput TCR beta sequencing to judge whether each TCR beta V gene segment behaved as functional or pseudogenic. Rather than using new phenotypic data, the later analysis identified candidate immune exposures from TCR beta sequences and from how often those sequences occurred across donors. In addition to the first cohort of several hundred subjects, a separate validation cohort of 120 different subjects was used. A later analysis re-analyzed previously published TCR beta repertoires from several hundred donors and added high-resolution HLA genotyping to study TCR occurrence patterns. Donor age, sex, ethnicity and CMV serostatus were collected together with the repertoire data. Approximately 330 gigabases of sequencing data and approximately 91 million unique TCR sequences made up an early release that covered approximately 700 HLA-typed donors. All discovery cohort repertoires had been generated using a single sequencing platform. Genome-wide SNP genotypes for about 55% of the 666 donors were used in a later genetic analysis, which treated that subset as a discovery cohort. Using immunosequencing, the study profiled T cell repertoires from about 650 subjects and related those repertoires to cytomegalovirus serostatus.

The library was prepared using the immunoSEQ multiplex PCR assay. The multiplex PCR relied on a mix of 60 forward primers for TCR Vbeta segments and 13 reverse primers for TCR Jbeta segments. The CDR3 region of rearranged TCR beta genes was amplified from genomic DNA by a multiplex PCR assay. The Illumina HiSeq System was used to sequence the amplified TCR beta libraries as 87-base-pair reads. The original pipeline was this. Across the 600 to 700 repertoires, a later analysis counted some 81 million unique TCR beta chains, around 10 million of which were shared by at least two donors. A nearest-neighbor algorithm error-corrected the raw reads and collapsed the reads into unique sequences, merging closely related sequences to remove PCR and sequencing errors. CDR3 sequences were aligned to IMGT reference sequences to assign V, D and J gene segments. For a sequence to be retained, a match of at least six nucleotides was required to both a V gene segment and a J gene segment. Rearrangements were called productive when the CDR3 lacked stop codons and stayed in frame with V and J; all others were non-productive. Following IMGT convention, CDR3 was defined as the stretch from the second conserved V-encoded cysteine to the conserved J-encoded phenylalanine. Sequences without an unambiguous match to a single V gene segment were excluded from the earlier analysis of almost 600 of the donors. An earlier analysis of approximately 590 of the donors classified V segments as functional when productive rearrangements were above 56.7% and as segregating when the standard deviation between donors was above 5%. A statistical classification framework was developed to diagnose cytomegalovirus status using the catalog of TCR beta chain sequences. A later analysis assigned V and J genes by comparing TCR nucleotide sequences with IMGT/GENE-DB human TR gene sequences. Using the TCRdist pipeline, a later analysis assigned CDR3 sequences along with most-parsimonious VDJ recombination scenarios. In a later analysis, every TCR beta chain was defined by the combination of its CDR3 amino acid sequence and its V-gene family, and reads without a unique V-gene family were dropped. A later analysis removed 592 highly shared, low-generation-probability nucleotide sequences to deal with suspected cross-contamination and a sequencing artifact. In a later analysis, a clonal expansion index for each public chain was calculated from normalized within-repertoire ranks of inferred template counts. A later analysis computed generation probabilities with a VDJ recombination model fitted to out-of-frame rearrangements, and checked the results against IGoR. A later analysis scored TCR-TCR, TCR-HLA and TCR-CMV co-occurrence with hypergeometric tests, applying a repertoire-size bias correction to TCR pairs. False discovery rates were estimated in a later analysis by permuting HLA or CMV assignments 20 times. In a later analysis, co-occurring TCRs were grouped using DBSCAN, and TCRdist sequence similarity was added for clustering within HLA-allele-positive subsets. Repertoires with fewer than 30,000 or more than 120,000 public chains, plus five repertoires with anomalous nucleotide sharing, were excluded from co-occurrence clustering. The clones in this table, taken by TCRdb from immuneACCESS, are in-frame only. Not every clone is retained; where verified, under half of the shortfall comes from an unresolved V gene, and the cause of the rest is unknown. The V and J calls and clone size were taken over from that table, and D and trimming were inferred from the DNA. The table for this sample lists 100,000 to 120,000 clones; approximately 83% of them were counted only once. The ten largest clones represent 1.5% to 2% of the sample.

As for this clone: It lacks a known antigen. The sample holds no much larger clone one base away, and base qualities are not on file.

Broader findings and caveats from the paper: According to a later analysis, parvovirus B19, influenza, CMV and Epstein-Barr virus appeared linked to several top co-occurrence clusters. HLA typing was unavailable for some donors at each locus, so association tests used only the typed subset. A later genetic analysis associated a missense DCLRE1C variant with V-gene and J-gene trimming of TCR beta chains, and an independent cohort replicated the association. In vitro tests confirmed that a few of the cytomegalovirus-associated TCR beta chains recognize cytomegalovirus antigens. A total of around 150 TCR beta chains were listed by the study as associated with cytomegalovirus. This cohort had only TCR beta chains sequenced, and the lack of alpha or paired-chain data limited which features could be detected. A cluster of highly shared sequence variants was judged likely to be a technical artifact of the sequencing pipeline. In a later analysis, the rate of TCR association differed among HLA loci, with DRB1 alleles having the most associated TCRs and HLA-C alleles having the fewest. A later analysis associated 16,951 TCR beta sequences with specific HLA alleles at a false discovery rate of 0.05. When HLA alleles, especially DR and DQ, strongly co-occurred, TCR associations were difficult to assign to individual alleles. In a later analysis, HLA-associated TCR beta chains were found to be more clonally expanded and to have lower generation probabilities than equally common non-associated chains. The presence/absence analyses assumed that sequencing depth was roughly uniform across donors, and that assumption may not be true. Because the 87-base-pair reads could not distinguish some IMGT-functional V segments, including TRBV6-2 and TRBV6-3, those segments were excluded. Correlated functional status among segregating V segments might reflect linkage disequilibrium, but an unknown experimental factor could not be ruled out. A later genetic analysis reported fewer N-insertions in productive TCRs among donors in an Asian-associated ancestry cluster than the approximately 670-donor mean. Broadly in line with IMGT annotations, most TCR beta V segments showed up in productive rearrangements about 90% or about 30% of the time in an earlier analysis of 450 to 600 of the donors. A further reported finding was that TCR beta sequences accurately predicted the HLA-A and HLA-B alleles for most subjects in the first cohort. For the cohort, immune exposure information was limited to CMV serostatus. The earlier analysis of about 600 of the donors excluded some 16 rarely observed V segments, including chromosome 9 orphons, because counts were too low. According to the authors, the approach could potentially be generalized to other disease states and immunological phenotypes. A later analysis found that most CMV-associated TCR beta chains appeared HLA-restricted, with HLA associations seemingly driven largely by CMV exposure. Cytomegalovirus status was reported to be diagnosed by the classifier with high specificity and sensitivity in both the original and validation cohorts. Most TCR sequences were seen in very few donors, while some public TCRs were found in many individuals.

The cohort was made up of 650 to 700 healthy bone marrow donors. At the time of sampling, all cohort members were nominally healthy, though unrecorded immune exposures were likely present. The donor tested CMV seronegative, placing the donor among the 300 to 400 seronegative members of the cohort. Each donor provided a peripheral blood sample, and peripheral blood mononuclear cells were used for TCR beta sequencing. The Qiagen DNeasy Blood Extraction Kit was used to extract genomic DNA from the blood cell samples. Reading from cysteine to phenylalanine, the CDR3 counts 12 amino acids. Kept here is only the CDR3 DNA, which spans 36 bases and is read in frame from base 1. The V and J ends are trimmed by 3 bases and 3 bases, leaving 5 bases between them. The germline V gene specifies ENHRY as CDR1 and SYGVKD as CDR2.

The source of this sequence is a man in his forties in good health and CMV-seronegative. The sequence is built from TRBV10-3 and TRBJ1-2, with the D gene not confidently named. The material sequenced was PBMCs. The nucleotides read TGTGCCATCAGTGACCCGTACTATGGCTACACCTTC. Its protein reads: CAISDPYYGYTF.